This TCR beta chain was sequenced during a study of cytomegalovirus exposure and HLA in healthy donors (dated by TCRdb to about 2017). Concerning the study at large: According to a later analysis, the 120 or so validation repertoires were produced on the same platform as the roughly 600 repertoires of the first cohort. The study aimed to test whether signatures of past pathogen exposure could be identified by cataloging public T cell receptors. Along with the roughly 700-subject first cohort, a separate validation cohort of over a hundred different subjects was used. To predict cytomegalovirus infection status, the study combined high-throughput TCR immunosequencing, statistical association of individual TCRs with disease status, and machine learning. What the research found in general, with its limitations: Across donors, most TCR sequences were observed very rarely, whereas some public TCRs were present in many individuals. Cytomegalovirus status was reported to be diagnosed by the classifier with high specificity and sensitivity in both the original and validation cohorts. Three of the identified cytomegalovirus-associated TCR beta chains were confirmed in vitro to be specific for cytomegalovirus antigens. It was suggested by the authors that the approach could potentially be generalized to other disease states and immunological phenotypes. A later analysis found that TCRs clustered in the first cohort also tended to co-occur in the 95 to 150 validation repertoires, with approximately 95% of cluster scores above 0. The study listed 150 to 200 TCR beta chains as associated with cytomegalovirus. A later analysis lacked HLA typing for the validation cohort, so it scored co-occurrence in that cohort across all 110 or so repertoires.

Donors formed part of the validation cohort, which comprised 120 subjects and was distinct from the first cohort of roughly 600 subjects. Library creation used the immunoSEQ multiplex PCR assay. The original methods were these. A statistical classification framework was developed to diagnose cytomegalovirus status using the catalog of TCR beta chain sequences. This is the immuneACCESS table as TCRdb keeps it, with only in-frame sequences that have V and J called. A part of the clones is gone; compared with another copy, unresolved V genes explain less than half, and the rest is unexplained. Clonal size and the V and J genes are those of that table, whereas D and trimming came from the DNA. Within this sample are some 170,000 clones, with around nine tenths of them counted one time only. Of the sample, roughly 1.4% is held by the ten largest clones. Comment on this clone: Its antigen has not been determined. Per-nucleotide qualities are absent, and no much larger clonotype sits a single base away.

At the junction V is shortened by 3 bases and J by 3 bases, with 6 bases in between. The CDR3 starts with the cysteine, ends with the phenylalanine, and has 11 residues. The retained sequence is limited to the CDR3, 33 bases, with the frame set at the first base. From a lookup of the germline V gene (reference sequence), CDR1 and CDR2 are DFQATT and SNEGSKA. Sequencing used PBMCs. The V gene is TRBV20-1 and the J gene is TRBJ2-7; no D gene can be assigned with confidence. The clonotype comes from a young woman in good health and CMV-seronegative. The CDR3 protein is CSASEVYEQYF. At the DNA level, the sequence is TGCAGTGCTAGCGAGGTCTACGAGCAGTACTTC.